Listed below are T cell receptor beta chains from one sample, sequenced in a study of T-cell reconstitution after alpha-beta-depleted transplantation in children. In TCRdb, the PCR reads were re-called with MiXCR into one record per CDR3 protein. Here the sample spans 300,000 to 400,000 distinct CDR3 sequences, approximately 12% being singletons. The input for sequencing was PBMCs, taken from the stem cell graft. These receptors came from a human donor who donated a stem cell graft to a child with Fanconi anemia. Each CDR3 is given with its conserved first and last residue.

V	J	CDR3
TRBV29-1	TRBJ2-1	CSVARVGNEQFF
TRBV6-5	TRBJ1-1	CASSYSGANTEAFF
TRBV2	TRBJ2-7	CASSEARSSNYEQYF
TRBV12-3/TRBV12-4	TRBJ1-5	CASSDYNNQPQHF
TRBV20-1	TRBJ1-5	CSAGGGEQPQHF
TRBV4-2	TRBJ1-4	CASSQDRGHNEKLFF
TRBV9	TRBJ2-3	CASSVERFRDTQYF
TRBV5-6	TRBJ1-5	CASSVFYSNQPQHF
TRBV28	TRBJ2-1	CASSLQVNEQFF
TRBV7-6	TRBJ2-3	CASSPSGGIGTQYF
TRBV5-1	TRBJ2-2	CASTGTGELFF
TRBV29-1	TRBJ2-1	CSVGASGGFYNEQFF
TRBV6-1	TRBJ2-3	CASSIRSGTDTQYF
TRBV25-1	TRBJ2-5	CASSESGGAETQYF
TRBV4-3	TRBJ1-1	CASSYGRGTEAFF
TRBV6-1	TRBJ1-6	CASMAGSYNSPLHF
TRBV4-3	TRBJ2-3	CASSHEVGGVAGPNTDTQYF
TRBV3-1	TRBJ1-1	CASSQNSGGSRTEAFF
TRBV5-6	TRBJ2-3	CASSSGTGGTDTQYF
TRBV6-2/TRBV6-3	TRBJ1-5	CASSKMARNQPQHF
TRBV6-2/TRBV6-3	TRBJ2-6	CASSNRGQDSGANVLTF
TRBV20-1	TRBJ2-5	CSAHGLEETQYF
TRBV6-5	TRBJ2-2	CASSSDFIGELFF
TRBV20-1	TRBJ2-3	CSARDRTRLDTQYF
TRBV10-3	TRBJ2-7	CAIRTGLPGSYEQYF
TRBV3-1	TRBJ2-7	CASSQGQRGVSYEQYF
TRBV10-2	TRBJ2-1	CASSESPKWAGVTLNEQFF
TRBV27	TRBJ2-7	CASSNSASSYEQYF
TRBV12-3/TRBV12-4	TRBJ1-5	CASSPTGAGGNQPQHF
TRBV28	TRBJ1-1	CASRQIMNTEAFF
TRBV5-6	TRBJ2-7	CASSVWGQARGYEQYF
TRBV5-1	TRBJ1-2	CASSLEGAKGYGYTF
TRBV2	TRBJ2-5	CASATSVETQYF
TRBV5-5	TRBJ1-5	CASSLTGGVNQPQHF
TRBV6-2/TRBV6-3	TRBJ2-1	CASSYSLIAGGFPNEQFF